This T cell receptor (beta chain) was captured by sequencing in a study of blood T cell repertoires in COVID-19 (dated by TCRdb to 2020 to 2021). Context from the whole study: Samples from collaborators originated in the United States, Italy and Spain and spanned both the acute and convalescent phases of COVID-19. The prospective study material was composed of cDNA or gDNA derived from T cells, B-cell-depleted T cells, or PBMCs. Deeply sampled blood TCRbeta repertoires from subjects exposed to, actively infected with, or recovered from COVID-19 were included in the dataset. The repertoires were made available in a free public database intended to serve as a resource for research on the immune response to SARS-CoV-2. The samples were drawn from the first 160 participants of the ongoing ImmuneRACE study and from over 950 subjects provided by 6 global collaborators. A de-identified subject ID, COVID-19 status, age in years and sex were almost always included in the sample metadata. Where available, HLA class I and class II types were taken from metadata supplied by the sample provider and were not determined by assay-based typing. Overall study outcomes, separate from this receptor: Clinical and demographic metadata were provided uncurated, with the amount varying by source and participant.

The immunoSEQ Assay, a bias-controlled multiplex PCR, was used to amplify TCRbeta CDR3 regions from genomic DNA. For the original study's pipeline: Within the assay, amplification of reference gene primers was used to estimate how many nucleated cells each sample contained. Sequence reads were collapsed and filtered to measure the absolute abundance of every unique TCRbeta CDR3 rearrangement. For each sample, productive Simpson clonality was calculated as the square root of Simpson's diversity index over productive rearrangements. TCRdb carries this immuneACCESS record with in-frame sequences only. Its versions omit some clonotypes, under half of them owing to an unresolved V gene in the studies checked, with the rest unexplained. D and trimming were read from the DNA, whereas the V and J calls and clone size are those reported in that table. The sample data list 97,000 or so clones, and 87% of these were observed just once. The top ten clonotypes cover roughly 2% of the sample.

V loses 0 bases, J loses 1 base, and the germline ends lie 7 bases apart. Spanning cysteine to phenylalanine, the CDR3 consists of 14 amino acids. The only DNA kept is the CDR3, 42 bases in frame from the first base. Reading the germline V gene gives CDR1 SGHDT and CDR2 YYEEEE. Each collaborating institution followed its own protocols to collect whole blood in K2EDTA tubes. For TCRbeta analysis, collaborators shipped samples as frozen whole blood, isolated PBMCs, or DNA extracted from either of those sample types. Points on this clone: The clone's antigen remains unknown. Base-call qualities are not available, and no considerably larger clone is one nucleotide away.

This chain joins TRBV5-6 to TRBJ1-2; a confident D gene designation cannot be given. This TCR was sampled from a man aged 50-60 years with active COVID-19. Sequenced: peripheral blood. The sequenced DNA is TGTGCCAGCAGCTTGGACCCACTTAACTATGGCTACACCTTC. This gives the protein CASSLDPLNYGYTF.